This T cell receptor beta chain was recorded in a study of cytomegalovirus exposure and HLA in healthy donors. Study-level results: The later analysis indicated that the majority of CMV-associated TCR beta chains appeared HLA-restricted.

This PCR relied on a set of 60 Vbeta primers and 13 Jbeta primers. The assay was immunoSEQ multiplex PCR, and TCRdb's table has in-frame clones only and misses some. Its table records under 200,000 clones. Deletions cut 3 bases from V and 3 bases from J, with 9 bases between. This CDR3 comprises 14 residues. In germline, CDR1 is SGHRS, CDR2 YFSETQ. For this clone: Its antigen is unknown.

The chain joins TRBV5-1 to TRBJ2-2, with D possibly being TRBD2 (6 bases). The sample comprised PBMCs. This sequence was found in a man younger than 40 in good health and CMV-seronegative. CDR3 sequence (DNA): TGCGCCAGCAGCTGGGGCGGGGACACCGGGGAGCTGTTTTTT. This translates into CASSWGGDTGELFF.